One and the same sample provided the 14 T cell receptor beta chains below, sequenced in a study of cytomegalovirus exposure and HLA in healthy donors. PCR amplification relied on 60 Vbeta primers (plus 13 Jbeta primers). Profiling relied on immunoSEQ multiplex PCR, and the TCRdb table lists in-frame clones only, not all of them. This table holds 150,000 to 180,000 clones, approximately 80% found once. Sequencing used PBMCs. The receptors derive from a man aged 25 to 40 in good health and CMV-seropositive.

This clone was detected once. This rearrangement joins TRBV6-1 to TRBJ1-6; the match to TRBD1 covers 11 bases. The germline V gene has CDR1 MNHNS and CDR2 SASEGT. The CDR3 is 15 residues long. The J segment lost 6 bases and the V segment lost 5 bases, leaving 3 bases of the junction unmatched. CDR3 region: CASSKDRGLNSPLHF. CDR3 nucleotide sequence: TGTGCCAGCAGTAAGGACAGGGGGCTTAATTCACCCCTCCACTTT.

The chain recombines TRBV27 with TRBJ2-3, with TRBD1 as a possible D gene (5 bases). This CDR3 contains 14 residues. V was trimmed by 1 base and J by 6 bases, leaving 11 bases between them. Germline-derived CDR1 and CDR2 are MNHEY and SMNVEV (reference sequence). CDR3 bases: TGTGCCAGCAGTTTATGGGCAGGGATCGATACGCAGTATTTT. Protein: CASSLWAGIDTQYF.

By proportion, this clone is medium-sized. V is TRBV7-3 and J is TRBJ2-5; 7 bases match TRBD1. J gave up 4 bases and V 5 bases, and 7 bases lay outside the gene matches. Germline V gene lookup returns CDR1 SGHTA and CDR2 FQGTGA. CDR3 size: 14 residues. The CDR3 sequence is CASSRTGAGETQYF. The CDR3 DNA reads as TGTGCCAGCAGCCGCACAGGGGCTGGAGAGACCCAGTACTTC.

The count of this clone is one. V usage is TRBV5-4 and J usage is TRBJ1-1; TRBD1 is a possible D gene (6 bases). With 0 bases removed from V and 0 bases from J, the gap between germline ends came to 6 bases. The CDR3 spans 14 residues. Germline V lookup: CDR1 SGHNT, CDR2 YYREEE (reference sequence). This chain's CDR3 is CASSLDRVNTEAFF. The CDR3 DNA follows: TGTGCCAGCAGCTTGGACAGGGTGAACACTGAAGCTTTCTTT. The variable domain in full, completed from reference TRBV5-4 and TRBJ1-1, reads ETGVTQSPTHLIKTRGQQVTLRCSSQSGHNTVSWYQQALGQGPQFIFQYYREEENGRGNFPPRFSGLQFPNYSSELNVNALELDDSALYLCASSLDRVNTEAFFGQGTRLTVV.

The chain is built from TRBV18 and TRBJ2-5, with D maybe TRBD2 (6 bases). The CDR3 totals 17 residues. V was clipped by 3 bases and J by 4 bases, with 21 bases between them. The germline V gene has CDR1 KGHSH and CDR2 LQKENI. The CDR3 protein is CASSPTLGAAGGETQYF. The CDR3 nucleotides read TGTGCCAGCTCACCGACGCTCGGGGCAGCGGGTGGAGAGACCCAGTACTTC.

In DNA form, the CDR3 reads TGTGCCAGCAGTTACCTGGACAGGGTAAACGAGCAGTACTTC. Translating it yields CASSYLDRVNEQYF. The chain combines TRBV27 with TRBJ2-5; the match to TRBD1 covers 8 bases. The end of the DNA fits TRBJ2-7 better, so the J call may be wrong. Germline lookup yields CDR1 MNHEY and CDR2 SMNVEV (reference sequence). This CDR3 spans 14 amino acids.

V gene TRBV4-1 combines with J gene TRBJ2-7, with 9 bases aligning to TRBD1. The CDR3 sequence is 14 residues long. Germline V gene data show CDR1 as MGHRA and CDR2 as YSYEKL. After removal of 1 base from V and 5 bases from J, the junction contained 3 bases not matched to a gene. DNA for the CDR3: TGCGCCAGCAGCCAAGTGGACAGGGGCCACGAGCAGTACTTC. This codes for CASSQVDRGHEQYF.

The chain joins TRBV27 to TRBJ2-1; 16 bases fit TRBD2. Germline V gives CDR1 MNHEY, CDR2 SMNVEV (reference sequence). The length of the CDR3 is 18 residues. The V and J ends lost 4 bases and 7 bases, in that order; junction bases with no gene match: 10. The chain's CDR3 is CASSSSGTSGGVGNEQFF. CDR3 DNA sequence: TGTGCCAGCAGTTCGAGCGGGACTAGCGGGGGGGTAGGGAATGAGCAGTTCTTC.

This chain joins TRBV11-2 and TRBJ1-1; D might be TRBD1 (6 bases). The CDR3 contains 13 residues. V was clipped by 3 bases and J by 2 bases, with 7 bases between them. Germline V gene data show CDR1 as SGHAT and CDR2 as FQNNGV. For the CDR3, the DNA is TGTGCCAGCAGCTTGGGACAAAACACTGAAGCTTTCTTT. Protein: CASSLGQNTEAFF. Filled out from reference TRBV11-2 and TRBJ1-1, the complete variable domain reads EAGVAQSPRYKIIEKRQSVAFWCNPISGHATLYWYQQILGQGPKLLIQFQNNGVVDDSQLPKDRFSAERLKGVDSTLKIQPAKLEDSAVYLCASSLGQNTEAFFGQGTRLTVV.

The chain links TRBV7-9 to TRBJ1-1; D possibly corresponds to TRBD1 (5 bases). CDR3 length: 15 amino acids. Per the germline V gene, CDR1 is SEHNR and CDR2 is FQNEAQ (reference sequence). Trimming removed 5 bases from V and 4 bases from J, with 17 bases in between. CDR3 loop: CASSDWGGSRTEAFF. CDR3 coding DNA: TGTGCCAGCAGCGACTGGGGGGGGTCCCGCACTGAAGCTTTCTTT.

As for this clone: One end of the junction does not line up with germline, which may come from a read error. This chain connects TRBV7-7 to TRBJ2-5, with D perhaps matching TRBD1 (6 bases). The length of the CDR3 is 13 residues. Germline lookup yields CDR1 SSHAT and CDR2 FNYEAQ (reference sequence). CDR3 sequence (DNA): TGTGCTAGCAGCCCAGGGGAGAGGGAGACCCAGTACTTC. Amino acids: CASSPGERETQYF.

This clone has only one observation. This chain uses TRBV28 with TRBJ1-6; D perhaps matches TRBD1 (5 bases). Between the trimmed V and J ends, which lost 5 bases and 7 bases, there was a span of 12 bases. The CDR3 consists of 14 residues. Germline CDR1 MDHEN, CDR2 SYDVKM. In DNA, the CDR3 is TGTGCCAGCAGTCCGGGGGGAGGCAATTCACCCCTCCACTTT. It specifies CASSPGGGNSPLHF. The entire variable domain, with the rest obtained from reference TRBV28 and TRBJ1-6, is as follows: DVKVTQSSRYLVKRTGEKVFLECVQDMDHENMFWYRQDPGLGLRLIYFSYDVKMKEKGDIPEGYSVSREKKERFSLILESASTNQTSMYLCASSPGGGNSPLHFGNGTRLTVT.

This clone was detected a few times. This chain joins TRBV7-8 and TRBJ1-2; 9 nucleotides align to TRBD1. The ends lost 5 bases at V and 4 bases at J; junction bases unmatched: 8. CDR1 and CDR2 from the germline V gene are SGHVS and FQNEAQ. The CDR3 totals 15 residues. DNA of the CDR3: TGTGCCAGCAGCGCCCTGACAGGGGGTGGCTATGGCTACACCTTC. It translates to CASSALTGGGYGYTF.

The chain joins TRBV7-2 to TRBJ2-3, with 14 bases lining up with TRBD2. The CDR3 loop spans 16 amino acids. Per the germline V gene, CDR1 is SGHTA and CDR2 is FQGNSA. Unmatched junction bases numbered 5, after V lost 5 bases and J lost 4 bases. In nucleotides, the CDR3 is TGTGCCAGCAGCACCGGACTAGCGGGAGGACCAGATACGCAGTATTTT. Its protein is CASSTGLAGGPDTQYF.